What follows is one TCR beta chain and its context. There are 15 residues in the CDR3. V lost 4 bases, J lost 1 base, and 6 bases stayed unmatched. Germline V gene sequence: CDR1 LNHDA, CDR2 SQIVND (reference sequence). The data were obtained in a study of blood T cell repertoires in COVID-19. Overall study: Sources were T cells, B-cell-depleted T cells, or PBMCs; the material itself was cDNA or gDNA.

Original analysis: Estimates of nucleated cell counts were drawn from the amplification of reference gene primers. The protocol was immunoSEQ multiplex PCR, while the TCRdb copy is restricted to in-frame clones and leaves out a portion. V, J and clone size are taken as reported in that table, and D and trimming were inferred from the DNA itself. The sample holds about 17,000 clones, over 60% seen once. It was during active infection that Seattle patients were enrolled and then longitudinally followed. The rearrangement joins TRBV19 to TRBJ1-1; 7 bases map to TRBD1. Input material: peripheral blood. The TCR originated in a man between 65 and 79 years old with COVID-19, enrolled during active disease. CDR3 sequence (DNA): TGTGCCAGTAGTAATACCTACAGGGGGAACACTGAAGCTTTCTTT. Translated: CASSNTYRGNTEAFF.